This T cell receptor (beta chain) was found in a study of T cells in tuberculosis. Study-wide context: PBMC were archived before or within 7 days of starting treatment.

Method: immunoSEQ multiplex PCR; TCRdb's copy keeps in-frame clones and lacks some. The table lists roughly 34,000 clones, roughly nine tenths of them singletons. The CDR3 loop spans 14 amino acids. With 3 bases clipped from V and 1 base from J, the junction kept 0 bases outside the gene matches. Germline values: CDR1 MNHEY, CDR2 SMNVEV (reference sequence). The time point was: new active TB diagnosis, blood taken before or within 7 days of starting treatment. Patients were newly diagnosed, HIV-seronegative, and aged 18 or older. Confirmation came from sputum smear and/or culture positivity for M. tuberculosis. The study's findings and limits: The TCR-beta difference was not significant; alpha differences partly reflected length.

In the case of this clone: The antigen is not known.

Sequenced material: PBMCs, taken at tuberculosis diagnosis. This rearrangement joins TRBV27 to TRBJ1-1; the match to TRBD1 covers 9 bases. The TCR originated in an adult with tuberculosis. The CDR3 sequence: CASSLGQGNTEAFF. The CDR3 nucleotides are TGTGCCAGCAGTTTGGGACAGGGGAACACTGAAGCTTTCTTT.